A single sample gave rise to the 12 T cell receptor beta chains below, sequenced in a study of blood T cell repertoires in COVID-19. Assay used: immunoSEQ multiplex PCR; TCRdb lists only in-frame clones, some missing. The sample has around 300,000 clones; approximately 88% are singletons. The sequencing sample was made of peripheral blood. Receptors were obtained from a man younger than 30 with active or convalescent COVID-19.

This chain connects TRBV2 to TRBJ1-2, with 9 bases matching TRBD1. The V gene's germline CDR1 is SNHLY and CDR2 FYNNEI. The CDR3 consists of 15 residues. Unmatched junction bases numbered 6, after V lost 3 bases and J lost 4 bases. In DNA, the CDR3 is TGTGCCAGCAGTGATACCGGGACAGGGAGCTATGGCTACACCTTC. Translation: CASSDTGTGSYGYTF.

This chain connects TRBV2 to TRBJ2-3; the D gene is possibly TRBD1 (6 bases). V was trimmed by 6 bases and J by 4 bases, leaving 17 bases between them. CDR1 and CDR2 from the germline V gene are SNHLY and FYNNEI. CDR3 length equals 15 residues. CDR3 residues: CASSYEGQGSDTQYF. The CDR3 nucleotides read TGTGCCAGCAGCTATGAGGGGCAGGGGTCAGATACGCAGTATTTT.

The chain couples TRBV6-1 to TRBJ2-2; 9 positions match TRBD2. Germline CDR1 MNHNS, CDR2 SASEGT. V was pared by 1 base and J by 5 bases, with 5 bases of the junction left unmatched. The CDR3 consists of 16 residues. DNA for the CDR3: TGTGCCAGCAGTGAAGAAGCGGGGGGAGGGACCGGGGAGCTGTTTTTT. Protein product: CASSEEAGGGTGELFF.

This chain connects TRBV13 to TRBJ1-5, with a possible D match to TRBD1 (5 bases). The CDR3 has 12 residues. Germline V gene sequence: CDR1 PRHDT, CDR2 FYEKMQ (reference sequence). Trimming stripped 5 bases from V and 8 bases from J, with 10 bases between. CDR3 in amino acids: CASSQGSKPQHF. CDR3 nucleotides: TGTGCCAGCAGCCAGGGATCGAAGCCCCAGCATTTT.

The chain joins TRBV4-1 to TRBJ2-7; the match to TRBD2 covers 7 bases. Germline V CDR1 and CDR2: MGHRA, YSYEKL. V trimming: 3 bases; J trimming: 5 bases; junction bases outside the gene matches: 1. The CDR3 spans 12 residues. This CDR3 reads CASSQGGDEQYF. In DNA form, the CDR3 reads TGCGCCAGCAGCCAGGGGGGGGACGAGCAGTACTTC.

The chain has TRBV7-9 and TRBJ2-1, with 7 bases lining up with TRBD1. V was pared by 5 bases and J by 0 bases, with 7 bases of the junction left unmatched. The CDR3 loop spans 16 amino acids. Germline V gene sequence: CDR1 SEHNR, CDR2 FQNEAQ (reference sequence). This chain's CDR3 is CASSARQGCSYNEQFF. The CDR3 DNA follows: TGTGCCAGCAGCGCCAGACAGGGTTGCTCCTACAATGAGCAGTTCTTC.

The rearrangement joins TRBV11-2 to TRBJ1-6, with D perhaps TRBD1 (5 bases). Germline values: CDR1 SGHAT, CDR2 FQNNGV. The CDR3 has 15 amino acids. Trimming left V 5 bases short and J 10 bases short, with 18 bases between. The CDR3 nucleotides are TGTGCCAGCAGCCTGTGGCGGGGGAGTTTATCACCCCTCCACTTT. This sequence encodes CASSLWRGSLSPLHF.

CDR3 in amino acids: CASRLAGPRETQYF. CDR3 bases: TGTGCCAGCAGGCTAGCGGGGCCCCGAGAGACCCAGTACTTC. The rearrangement uses TRBV3-1 (or the pseudogene TRBV3-2) and TRBJ2-5; 9 bases fit TRBD2. CDR1 and CDR2 from the germline V gene are LGHDT and YNNKEL (reference sequence). The V gene end was trimmed by 6 bases and the J gene end by 4 bases; junction bases not matched to a gene: 6. This CDR3 has 14 residues.

This rearrangement joins TRBV29-1 to TRBJ2-7; perhaps TRBD1 as D (6 bases). The V gene's germline CDR1 is SQVTM and CDR2 ANQGSEA. CDR3 size: 13 residues. The V gene lost 5 bases and the J gene lost 5 bases, with 16 bases spanning the gap. CDR3 loop: CSVRTGFDDEQYF. CDR3 in DNA: TGCAGCGTTCGAACAGGGTTTGACGACGAGCAGTACTTC.

This chain joins TRBV5-1 and TRBJ1-2; the match to TRBD1 covers 9 bases. V trimming: 4 bases; J trimming: 4 bases; junction bases outside the gene matches: 5. Germline-derived CDR1 and CDR2 are SGHRS and YFSETQ. The CDR3 runs to 14 residues. The CDR3 here is CASSPGTGLYGYTF. The CDR3 coding sequence is TGCGCCAGCAGCCCCGGGACAGGGCTCTATGGCTACACCTTC.

The CDR3 DNA reads as TGTGCCAGCTCACTCTACTCGGAGACCCAGTACTTC. This codes for CASSLYSETQYF. The chain combines TRBV18 with TRBJ2-5; no definite D call. Trimming shortened V by 4 bases and J by 5 bases, and 8 bases separated the two germline ends. This CDR3 is 12 amino acids long. Germline CDR1 reads KGHSH; CDR2 reads LQKENI.

The genes are TRBV14 and TRBJ2-3; 9 bases are a match to TRBD1. The ends lost 3 bases at V and 0 bases at J; junction bases unmatched: 7. Germline V gene data show CDR1 as SGHDN and CDR2 as FVKESK. This CDR3 has 17 residues. Written as DNA, the CDR3 is TGTGCCAGCAGCCAGTCTCGGGACAGGGATAGCACAGATACGCAGTATTTT. Translating it yields CASSQSRDRDSTDTQYF.